This T cell receptor beta chain appears in the sequencing data of a study of shared clonotypes between healthy human individuals. Whole-study context: Every donor yielded three CD4 naive, three CD4 memory, two CD8 naive and one CD8 memory plate.

Every donor, a Caucasian adult, lived in Nashville, Tennessee. There are 14 residues in the CDR3. Germline V gene lookup returns CDR1 SGHRS and CDR2 YFSETQ. With V trimmed by 4 bases and J by 8 bases, 7 bases remained unmatched. Findings and caveats of the study: Generally, estimated richness proved larger in naive subsets than it did in memory subsets. Non-shared clonotypes had lower generation probabilities than those shared by all four donors.

This clone turned up a few times. Its target is unknown. Some clones are missing from TCRdb's copy, which holds only in-frame ones; the method was immunoSEQ multiplex PCR. This repertoire shows under 850,000 clones, roughly two thirds found once; its top ten account for around 1.8%. This TCR derives from a woman in her 30s in good health. Sequenced: memory CD4+ T cells sorted from blood. Subset: CD45RA-negative fraction. The chain is built from TRBV5-1 and TRBJ2-1; 9 bases agree with TRBD1. CDR3 amino acids: CASSVQGAGDEQFF. The CDR3 region has the DNA TGCGCCAGCAGCGTACAGGGGGCAGGTGATGAGCAGTTCTTC.